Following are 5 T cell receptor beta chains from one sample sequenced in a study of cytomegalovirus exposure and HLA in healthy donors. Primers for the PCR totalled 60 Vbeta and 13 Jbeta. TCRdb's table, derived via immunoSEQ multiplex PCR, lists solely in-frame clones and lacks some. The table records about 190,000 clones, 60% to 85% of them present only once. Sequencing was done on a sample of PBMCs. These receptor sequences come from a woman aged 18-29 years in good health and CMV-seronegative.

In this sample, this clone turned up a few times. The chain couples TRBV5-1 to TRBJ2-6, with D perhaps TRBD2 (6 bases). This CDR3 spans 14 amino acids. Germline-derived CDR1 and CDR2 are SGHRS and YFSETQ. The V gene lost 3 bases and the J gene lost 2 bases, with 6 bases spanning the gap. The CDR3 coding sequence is TGCGCCAGCAGCTCGGGGGCTGGGGCCAACGTCCTGACTTTC. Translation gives CASSSGAGANVLTF.

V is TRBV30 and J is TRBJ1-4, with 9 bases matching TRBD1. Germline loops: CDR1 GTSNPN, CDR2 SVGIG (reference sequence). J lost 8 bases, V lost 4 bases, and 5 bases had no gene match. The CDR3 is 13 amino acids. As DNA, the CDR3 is TGTGCCTGGAACCGGGACAGGGTAGAAAAACTGTTTTTT. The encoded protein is CAWNRDRVEKLFF. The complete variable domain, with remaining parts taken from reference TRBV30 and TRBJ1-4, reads SQTIHQWPATLVQPVGSPLSLECTVEGTSNPNLYWYRQAAGRGLQLLFYSVGIGQISSEVPQNLSASRPQDRQFILSSKKLLLSDSGFYLCAWNRDRVEKLFFGSGTQLSVL.

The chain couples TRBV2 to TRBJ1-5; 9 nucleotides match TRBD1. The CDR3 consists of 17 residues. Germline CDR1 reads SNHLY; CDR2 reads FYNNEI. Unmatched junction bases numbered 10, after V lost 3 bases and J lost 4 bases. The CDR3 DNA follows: TGTGCCAGCAGTGATTTCCGGGACAGGGTTCAAAATCAGCCCCAGCATTTT. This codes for CASSDFRDRVQNQPQHF.

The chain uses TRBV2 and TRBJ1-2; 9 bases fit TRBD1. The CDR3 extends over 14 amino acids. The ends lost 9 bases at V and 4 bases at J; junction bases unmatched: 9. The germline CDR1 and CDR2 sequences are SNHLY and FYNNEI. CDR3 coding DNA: TGTGCCAGTTCCGGGACAGGGAGTTCCTATGGCTACACCTTC. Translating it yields CASSGTGSSYGYTF.

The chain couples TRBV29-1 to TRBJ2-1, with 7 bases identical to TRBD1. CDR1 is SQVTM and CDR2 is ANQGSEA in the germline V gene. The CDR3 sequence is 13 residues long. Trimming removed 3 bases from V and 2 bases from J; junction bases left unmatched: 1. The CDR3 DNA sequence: TGCAGCGTTGACAGGGGGACCTACAATGAGCAGTTCTTC. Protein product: CSVDRGTYNEQFF.